This TCR beta chain derives from a study of blood T cell repertoires in COVID-19. Study-level background: Sites in the United States, Italy and Spain provided acute and convalescent COVID-19 samples. Sample material is recorded as cDNA or gDNA derived from T cells, B-cell-depleted T cells, or PBMCs.

As handled by the study authors: Estimation of nucleated cell counts was performed using reference gene primer amplification. Here immunoSEQ multiplex PCR was the method, and the copy in TCRdb shows in-frame clones only, minus some. V, J and clone size derive from that table, while D and trimming were established from the DNA sequence. The table records tens of thousands of clones, about 84% of them present only once. This sequence was found in a woman in her seventies with acute or convalescent COVID-19. What was sequenced was peripheral blood.

CDR3 sequence (DNA): TGTGCCAGCAGTGACTTGCGTAGCTCTAGCGGGGGACAAGAGACCCAGTACTTC. Encoded protein: CASSDLRSSSGGQETQYF. This rearrangement joins TRBV6-1 to TRBJ2-5, with 10 bases that match TRBD2. CDR1 and CDR2 from the germline V gene are MNHNS and SASEGT. This CDR3 contains 18 residues. The V gene end was trimmed by 3 bases and the J gene end by 2 bases; junction bases not matched to a gene: 12.